This T cell receptor beta chain was identified in a study of cytotoxic CD8 clonotypes in ibrutinib-treated CLL. Germline V CDR1 and CDR2: SGHRS, YFSETQ. The trim removed 4 bases at V and 5 bases at J, leaving 4 bases unmatched. The CDR3 runs 15 residues. The sequencing depth, 1 in 200,000 to 1 in 1 million T cells, was the target. TCRdb keeps only in-frame clones here, not all; method: immunoSEQ multiplex PCR. The sample shows some 140,000 clones, roughly three quarters of them seen only once. The clonotype was recovered from a human donor with chronic lymphocytic leukemia. V usage is TRBV5-1 and J usage is TRBJ2-7, with TRBD2 identical over 15 bases. The specimen was PBMCs, collected after 12 months of ibrutinib treatment. The CDR3 nucleotides are TGCGCCAGCAGCCGGACTAGCGGGAGGGCGGACGAGCAGTACTTC. Translated, it gives CASSRTSGRADEQYF.